The 3 T cell receptor delta chains presented below share a single source sample, sequenced in a study of gamma-delta chains in newborns, infants, children. TCRdb re-called the reads with CATT. The sample lists about 2,500 delta-chain clones; over 9% were seen once. Sequenced sample: blood. All receptors derive from a child who was a newborn, infant or young child, either healthy, febrile or measles-vaccinated (not recorded which).

The chain uses TRDV2 and TRDJ2; weak D call: TRDD3 (6 bases). With 9 bases removed from V and 4 bases from J, the gap between germline ends came to 17 bases. CDR3 size: 14 residues. The germline gives CDR1 GEAIGNYY, CDR2 EKD. The CDR3 DNA reads as TGTGCCACCGTGGGGGGCCCCCCGACAGCACAACTCTTCTTT. This encodes CATVGGPPTAQLFF.

In its sample, this clone ranks as medium-sized (0.01 to 0.1%). In the same sample, other DNA sequences code for this CDR3. This chain uses TRDV1 with TRDJ1; TRDD3 matches at 7 bases. From germline, CDR1 is TSWWSYY and CDR2 QGS. This CDR3 is 21 amino acids long. Unmatched junction bases numbered 19, after V lost 0 bases and J lost 0 bases. Here the CDR3 reads CALGELHALSRIRHHTDKLIF. The CDR3 nucleotides are TGTGCTCTTGGGGAACTACATGCGCTATCGAGGATACGTCACCACACCGATAAACTCATCTTT.

To note about this clone: The protein here is the DNA translation, as the TCRdb protein differs from it at residue 5. The rearrangement links TRDV1 to TRDJ1; D possibly corresponds to TRDD3 (5 bases). CDR1 is TSWWSYY and CDR2 is QGS in the germline V gene. V shed 4 bases and J shed 3 bases, with 30 bases lying between them. This CDR3 is built from 20 residues. DNA for the CDR3: TGTGCTCTTGGGGGACTACCCGAATACGTACGGGATTGGTGCGCCGATAAACTCATCTTT. Translated: CALGGLPEYVRDWCADKLIF.